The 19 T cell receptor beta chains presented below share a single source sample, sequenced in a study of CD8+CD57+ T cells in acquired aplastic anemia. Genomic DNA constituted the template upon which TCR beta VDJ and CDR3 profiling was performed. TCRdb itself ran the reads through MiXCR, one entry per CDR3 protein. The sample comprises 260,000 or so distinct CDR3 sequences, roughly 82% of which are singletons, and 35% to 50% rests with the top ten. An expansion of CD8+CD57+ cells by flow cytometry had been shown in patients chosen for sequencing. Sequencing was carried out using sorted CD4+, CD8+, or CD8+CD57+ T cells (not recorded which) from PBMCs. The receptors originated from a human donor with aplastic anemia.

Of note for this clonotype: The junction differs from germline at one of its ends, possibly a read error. The CDR3 protein is CATSGPGFYGYTF. CDR3 nucleotides: TGTGCCACCAGTGGACCGGGGTTCTATGGCTACACCTTC. The chain uses TRBV12-3 or TRBV12-4 and TRBJ1-2; D not certain. There are 13 residues in the CDR3.

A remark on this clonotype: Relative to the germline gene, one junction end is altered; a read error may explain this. DNA of the CDR3: TGTGCCAGCGGCTTATTCGGGGACATTCAGTACTTC. Residues: CASGLFGDIQYF. V and J are TRBV5-5 and TRBJ2-4; maybe TRBD2 (5 bases). The CDR3 runs 12 residues. From germline, CDR1 is SGHKS and CDR2 YYEKEE (reference sequence).

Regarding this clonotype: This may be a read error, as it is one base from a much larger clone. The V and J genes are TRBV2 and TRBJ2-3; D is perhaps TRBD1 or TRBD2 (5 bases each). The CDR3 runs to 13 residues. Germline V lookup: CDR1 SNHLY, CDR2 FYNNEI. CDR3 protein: CASGVGVTDTHYF. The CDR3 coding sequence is TGTGCCAGCGGGGTCGGGGTGACAGATACGCATTATTTT.

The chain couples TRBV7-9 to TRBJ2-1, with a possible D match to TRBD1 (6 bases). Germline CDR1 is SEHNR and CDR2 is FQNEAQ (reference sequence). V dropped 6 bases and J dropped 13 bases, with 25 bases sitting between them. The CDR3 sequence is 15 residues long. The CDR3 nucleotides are TGTGCCAGCAGTATAGCCCACGGGACAAAAGATACCCAGTTCTTC. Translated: CASSIAHGTKDTQFF.

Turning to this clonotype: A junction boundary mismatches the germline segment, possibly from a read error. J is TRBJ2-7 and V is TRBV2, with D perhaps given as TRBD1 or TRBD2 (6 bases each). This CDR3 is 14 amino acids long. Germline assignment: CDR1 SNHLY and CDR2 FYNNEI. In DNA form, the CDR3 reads TGTGCCAGCGGCGACGGGGGCCCAGCCACCCAGTATTTTTTC. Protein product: CASGDGGPATQYFF.

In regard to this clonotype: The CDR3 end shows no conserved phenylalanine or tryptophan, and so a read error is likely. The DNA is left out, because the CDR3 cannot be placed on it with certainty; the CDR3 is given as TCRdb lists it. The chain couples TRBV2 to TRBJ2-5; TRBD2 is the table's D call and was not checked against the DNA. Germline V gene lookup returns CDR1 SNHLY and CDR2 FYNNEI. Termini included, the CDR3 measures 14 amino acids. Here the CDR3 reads CATSLGGEEEYLCL.

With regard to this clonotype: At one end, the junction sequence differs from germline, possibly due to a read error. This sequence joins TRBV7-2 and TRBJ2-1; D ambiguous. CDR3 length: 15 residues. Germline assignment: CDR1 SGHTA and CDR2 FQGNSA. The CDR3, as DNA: TGTGCCAGCAGTATGGCTGGCGGCGCCTACAATGGGCAGTTCTTC. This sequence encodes CASSMAGGAYNGQFF.

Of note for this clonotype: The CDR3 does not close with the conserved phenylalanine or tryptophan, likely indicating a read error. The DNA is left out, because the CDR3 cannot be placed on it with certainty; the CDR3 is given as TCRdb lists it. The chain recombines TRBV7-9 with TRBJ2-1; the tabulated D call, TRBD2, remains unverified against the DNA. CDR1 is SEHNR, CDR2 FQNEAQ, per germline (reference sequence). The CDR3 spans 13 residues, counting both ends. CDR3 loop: CATSRGSDQETQY.

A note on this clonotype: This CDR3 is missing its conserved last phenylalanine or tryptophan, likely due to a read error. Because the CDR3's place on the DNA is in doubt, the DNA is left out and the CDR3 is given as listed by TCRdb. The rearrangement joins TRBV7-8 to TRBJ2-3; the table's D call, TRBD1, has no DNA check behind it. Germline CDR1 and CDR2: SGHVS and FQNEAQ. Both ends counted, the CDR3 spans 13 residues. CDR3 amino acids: CASREAGGDTQYL.

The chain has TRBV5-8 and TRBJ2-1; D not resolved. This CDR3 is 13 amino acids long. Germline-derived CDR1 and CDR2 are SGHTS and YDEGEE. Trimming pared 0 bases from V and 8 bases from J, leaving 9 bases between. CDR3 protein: CASSLELLHEQFF. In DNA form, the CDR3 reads TGTGCCAGCAGCTTGGAACTTCTCCATGAGCAGTTCTTC.

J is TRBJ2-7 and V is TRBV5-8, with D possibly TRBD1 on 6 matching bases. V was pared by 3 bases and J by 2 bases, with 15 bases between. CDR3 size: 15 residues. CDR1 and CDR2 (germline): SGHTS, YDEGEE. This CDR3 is CASSYDRSVAYEQYV. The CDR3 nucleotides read TGTGCCAGCAGCTACGACAGGTCCGTAGCCTACGAGCAGTACGTC.

CDR3 region: CASSLGPSSGETQFF. The CDR3 bases are TGTGCCAGCAGCTTAGGGCCCAGCTCGGGGGAGACACAGTTCTTT. The J gene is TRBJ1-1, the V gene TRBV7-2; a possible D gene is TRBD1 (5 bases). Trimming stripped 1 base from V and 14 bases from J, with 23 bases between. The CDR3 spans 15 residues. Per the germline V gene, CDR1 is SGHTA and CDR2 is FQGNSA.

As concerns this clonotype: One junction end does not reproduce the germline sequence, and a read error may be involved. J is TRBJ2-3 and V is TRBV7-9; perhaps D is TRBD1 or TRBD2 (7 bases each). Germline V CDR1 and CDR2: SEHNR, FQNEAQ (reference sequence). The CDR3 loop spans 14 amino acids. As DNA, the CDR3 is TGTGCCAGCAGCTTAGTGGGAGGGGGCGATGAGCAGCAGTTT. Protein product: CASSLVGGGDEQQF.

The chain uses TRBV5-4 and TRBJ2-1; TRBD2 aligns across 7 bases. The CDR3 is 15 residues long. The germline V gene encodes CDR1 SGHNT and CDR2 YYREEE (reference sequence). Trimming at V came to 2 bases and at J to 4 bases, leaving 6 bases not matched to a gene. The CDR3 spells CASSLTSAPYNEQFF. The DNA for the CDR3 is TGTGCCAGCAGCTTAACTAGCGCACCATACAATGAGCAGTTCTTC.

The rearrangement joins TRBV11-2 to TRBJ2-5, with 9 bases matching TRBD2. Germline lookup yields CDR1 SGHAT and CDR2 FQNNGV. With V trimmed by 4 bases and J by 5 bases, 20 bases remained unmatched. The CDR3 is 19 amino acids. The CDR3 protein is CASSWGRGCGGARQETQYF. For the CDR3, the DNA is TGTGCCAGCAGCTGGGGACGAGGGTGCGGGGGGGCGAGGCAGGAGACCCAGTACTTC.

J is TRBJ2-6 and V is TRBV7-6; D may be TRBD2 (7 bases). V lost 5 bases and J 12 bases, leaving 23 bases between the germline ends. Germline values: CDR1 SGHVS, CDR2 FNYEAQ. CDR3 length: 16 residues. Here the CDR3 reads CASSLGGSHGGTVLTF. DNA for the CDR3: TGTGCCAGCAGCCTAGGGGGTAGCCACGGGGGGACCGTCCTGACTTTC. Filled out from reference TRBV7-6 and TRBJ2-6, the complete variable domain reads GAGVSQSPRYKVTKRGQDVALRCDPISGHVSLYWYRQALGQGPEFLTYFNYEAQQDKSGLPNDRFSAERPEGSISTLTIQRTEQRDSAMYRCASSLGGSHGGTVLTFGAGSRLTVL.

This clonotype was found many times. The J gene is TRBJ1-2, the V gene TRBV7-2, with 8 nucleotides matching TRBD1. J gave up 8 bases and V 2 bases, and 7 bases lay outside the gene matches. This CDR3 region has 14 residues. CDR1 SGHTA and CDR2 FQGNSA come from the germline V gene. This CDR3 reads CASSLSQGAKGYTF. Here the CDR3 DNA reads TGTGCCAGCAGCTTAAGTCAGGGGGCGAAGGGCTACACCTTC.

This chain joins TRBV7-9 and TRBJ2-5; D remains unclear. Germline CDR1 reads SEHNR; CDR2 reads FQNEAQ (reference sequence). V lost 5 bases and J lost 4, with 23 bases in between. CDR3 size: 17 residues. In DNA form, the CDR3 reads TGTGCCAGCAGCGTTCGGAGAATGCAGTGGGGTTCAGAGACCCAGTACTTC. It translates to CASSVRRMQWGSETQYF.

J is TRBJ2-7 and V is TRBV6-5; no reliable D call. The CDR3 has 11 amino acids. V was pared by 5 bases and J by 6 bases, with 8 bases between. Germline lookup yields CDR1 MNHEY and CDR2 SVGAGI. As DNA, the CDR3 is TGTGCCAGCAGTACGGGCCGCGAGCAGTACTTC. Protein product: CASSTGREQYF.